This section outlines one TCR beta chain sequence together with its context. There is no known antigen for this receptor. Base qualities are missing; no much larger clone stands one base away. The sample belongs to a study of blood T cell repertoires in COVID-19 (TCRdb year 2020). Background on the whole study: Samples covering the acute and convalescent phases of COVID-19 were provided by collaborators in the United States, Italy and Spain. The repertoires were released in a freely available public database meant as a resource for research on the immune response to SARS-CoV-2. A de-identified subject ID, COVID-19 status, age in years and sex were almost always included in the sample metadata. Subjects who had been exposed to COVID-19, were actively infected with it, or had recovered from it provided the deeply sampled blood TCRbeta repertoires that made up the dataset. Where available, HLA class I and class II types were obtained from metadata supplied by the sample provider rather than from assay-based typing. The samples were drawn from the first 160 participants of the ongoing ImmuneRACE study and from 1,254 subjects provided by 6 global collaborators. The prospective study material was composed of cDNA or gDNA derived from T cells, B-cell-depleted T cells, or PBMCs. The investigation overall reported the following: The quantity of clinical and demographic metadata differed by source and by participant and was supplied without curation.

Enrolling through a virtual design, the prospective study's participants ranged in age from about 18 to 100 years and lived across some 23 United States geographic areas. To assign participants to cohorts, the prospective study relied on clinical history that participants themselves reported in a screening survey and a study questionnaire. ImmuneRACE Cohort 3 recovered participants were defined by two consecutive negative NP/OP PCR tests, healthcare professional clearance, or symptom resolution. Each participant in the prospective study had whole blood, serum and a nasopharyngeal or oropharyngeal swab collected by mobile phlebotomists. Over a roughly two-month period, participants in the prospective study had the option of providing additional blood draws and questionnaires. Before DNA extraction, prospective study blood samples were shipped either frozen or at room temperature. The immunoSEQ Assay, a bias-controlled multiplex PCR, was used to amplify TCRbeta CDR3 regions from genomic DNA. The published analysis was carried out like this. The number of nucleated cells in each sample was estimated from the amplification of reference gene primers within the assay. Sequence reads were collapsed and filtered to measure the absolute abundance of every unique TCRbeta CDR3 rearrangement. For each sample, productive Simpson clonality was calculated as the square root of Simpson's diversity index across productive rearrangements. TCRdb retrieved this table from immuneACCESS and kept in-frame rearrangements only. Not all clones are present; in checked studies, unresolved V genes account for under half, and no reason is known for the remainder. That table supplies the V and J calls and clone size; D and trimming were determined from the DNA. The sample contains some 300,000 clones, just under 90% of them found a single time. Just under 9.5% of the sample is taken by the ten largest.

The germline V and J ends show losses of 1 base and 6 bases respectively, and no gene match explains 2 bases of the junction. From a lookup of the germline V gene (reference sequence), CDR1 and CDR2 are LNHNV and YYDKDF. The CDR3 goes from the cysteine to the phenylalanine over 16 residues. Only the CDR3 part of the read is kept: 48 bases, read in frame from the first base. The receptor comes from a woman in her thirties who had recovered from COVID-19. The sequence is built from TRBV15 and TRBJ2-1; the junction holds 14 bases that match TRBD2. Sequencing was performed on PBMCs or T cells enriched from blood (not recorded which). DNA sequence: TGTGCCACCAGCAGAGGGGGGACTAGCGGGAGCAATGAGCAGTTCTTC. Translated, it gives CATSRGGTSGSNEQFF.